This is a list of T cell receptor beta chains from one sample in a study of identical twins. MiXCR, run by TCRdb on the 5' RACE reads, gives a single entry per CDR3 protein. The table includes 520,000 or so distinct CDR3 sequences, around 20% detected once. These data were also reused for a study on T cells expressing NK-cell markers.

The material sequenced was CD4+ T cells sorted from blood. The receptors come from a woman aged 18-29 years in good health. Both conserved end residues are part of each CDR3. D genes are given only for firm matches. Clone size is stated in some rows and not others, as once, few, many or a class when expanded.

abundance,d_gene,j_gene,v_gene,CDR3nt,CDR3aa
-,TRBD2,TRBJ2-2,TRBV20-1,TGCAGTGCTAGGCAGACTAGCGGGAGGAGGGAGCTGTTTTTT,CSARQTSGRRELFF
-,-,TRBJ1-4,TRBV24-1,TGTGCCACCAGTGATTTGGCCCCCCAGAATGAAAAACTGTTTTTT,CATSDLAPQNEKLFF
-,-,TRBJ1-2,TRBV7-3,TGTGCCAGCAGCTCCGACGGGAACTATGGCTACACCTTC,CASSSDGNYGYTF
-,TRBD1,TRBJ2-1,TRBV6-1,TGTGCCAGCAGCAGACCCGGGACAGGGAGCGGTGTAAATGAGCAGTTCTTC,CASSRPGTGSGVNEQFF
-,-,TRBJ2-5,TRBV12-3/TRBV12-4,TGTGCCAGCACCTTCGGGGCGCGGGAACAAGAGACCCAGTACTTC,CASTFGAREQETQYF
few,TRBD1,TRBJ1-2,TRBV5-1,TGCGCCAGCAGCTTGGGGTTGCTTACAGGGGAGACTAACTATGGCTACACCTTC,CASSLGLLTGETNYGYTF
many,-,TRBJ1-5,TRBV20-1,TGCAGTGCTAGACTAGGGGCGAGCAATCAGCCCCAGCATTTT,CSARLGASNQPQHF
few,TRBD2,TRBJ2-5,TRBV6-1,TGTGCCAGCAGGGGGGGGGTAGACGCGACCCAGTACTTC,CASRGGVDATQYF
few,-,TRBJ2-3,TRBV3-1,TGTGCCAGCAGCCACACTAGCACAGATACGCAGTATTTT,CASSHTSTDTQYF
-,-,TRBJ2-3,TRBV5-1,TGCGCCAGCAGCTTGGCCGGGGACGGAAGCACAGATACGCAGTATTTT,CASSLAGDGSTDTQYF
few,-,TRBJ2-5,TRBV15,TGTGCCACCAGCAGAGTGGGGCAGGAGACCCAGTACTTC,CATSRVGQETQYF
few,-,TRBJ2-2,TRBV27,TGTGCCAGCAGTTTAGGCCGGGCCACCGGGGAGCTGTTTTTT,CASSLGRATGELFF
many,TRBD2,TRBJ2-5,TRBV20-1,TGCAGTGCTAGGGATAGCGGGAGGGTACAAGAGACCCAGTACTTC,CSARDSGRVQETQYF
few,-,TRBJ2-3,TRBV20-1,TGCAGTCCAAAAATCACAGATACGCAGTATTTT,CSPKITDTQYF
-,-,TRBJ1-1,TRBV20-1,TGCAGTGCCGACAGACGCGGAACGGGCGCTGAAGCTTTCTTT,CSADRRGTGAEAFF
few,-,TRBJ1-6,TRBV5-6,TGTGCCAGCAGCTTGGAGGGACGGACGCTAAATTCACCCCTCCACTTT,CASSLEGRTLNSPLHF
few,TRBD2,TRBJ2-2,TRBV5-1,TGCGCCAGCATCCCTGGACTAGCGGGAGTTGGTGGCACCGGGGAGCTGTTTTTT,CASIPGLAGVGGTGELFF
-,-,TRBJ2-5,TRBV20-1,TGCAGTGCTAGAGATGGGGTAGCCCAAGAGACCCAGTACTTC,CSARDGVAQETQYF
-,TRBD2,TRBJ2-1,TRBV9,TGTGCCAGCAGCCCGAGGACTAGCGGGACTTCCGAGCAGTTCTTC,CASSPRTSGTSEQFF
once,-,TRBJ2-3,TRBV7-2,TGTGCCAGCAGCTTAGATTCCGGTACGCAGTATTTT,CASSLDSGTQYF
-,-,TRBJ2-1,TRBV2,TGTGCCAGCAGCAGGGGGGCGAGGAATGAGCAGTTCTTC,CASSRGARNEQFF
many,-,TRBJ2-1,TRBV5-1,TGCGCCAGCAGCAGGCGAGGGGGGGACAATGAGCAGTTCTTC,CASSRRGGDNEQFF
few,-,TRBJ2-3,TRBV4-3,TGCGCCAGCAGCCAAGATCCGGGGGATACGCAGTATTTT,CASSQDPGDTQYF
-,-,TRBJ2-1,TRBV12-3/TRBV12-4,TGTGCCAGCAGTGGCCGGAGGGGTAGCCACGACAATGAGCAGTTCTTC,CASSGRRGSHDNEQFF
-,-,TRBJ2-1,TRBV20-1,TGCAGTGCTGGCAAGAGAACCAACTCCTACAATGAGCAGTTCTTC,CSAGKRTNSYNEQFF